This T cell receptor (beta chain) stems from a study of T cell repertoires in cytomegalovirus infection. Study-level information: Indications came from public TCR beta signatures; they pointed to CMV infection and to a matching HLA type.

General observations from the study: HLA-C-restricted CMV-specific TCR beta clonotypes were dominant in the ex vivo response. Public TCR beta family frequency separated CMV-and-HLA carriers, including in an independent cohort.

This clonotype was seen many times. Its antigen is unknown. TCRdb reprocessed the reads with MiXCR, giving one entry per CDR3 protein. The top ten hold about an eighth of the sample, which has more than 350,000 distinct CDR3 sequences, roughly 30% seen once. The CDR3 sequence is 14 residues long. V lost 1 base and J 3 bases, leaving 10 bases between the germline ends. CDR1 is SGHTA and CDR2 is FQGNSA in the germline V gene. This sequence originates from a human donor in good health (CMV status not recorded). Some clones in this sample may be carry-over from other donors' samples. This rearrangement joins TRBV7-2 to TRBJ2-7; D gene uncertain. The sequencing input was PBMCs. CDR3 protein: CASSLGGRLYEQYF. Written as DNA, the CDR3 is TGTGCCAGCAGCTTAGGTGGCAGACTCTACGAGCAGTACTTC.